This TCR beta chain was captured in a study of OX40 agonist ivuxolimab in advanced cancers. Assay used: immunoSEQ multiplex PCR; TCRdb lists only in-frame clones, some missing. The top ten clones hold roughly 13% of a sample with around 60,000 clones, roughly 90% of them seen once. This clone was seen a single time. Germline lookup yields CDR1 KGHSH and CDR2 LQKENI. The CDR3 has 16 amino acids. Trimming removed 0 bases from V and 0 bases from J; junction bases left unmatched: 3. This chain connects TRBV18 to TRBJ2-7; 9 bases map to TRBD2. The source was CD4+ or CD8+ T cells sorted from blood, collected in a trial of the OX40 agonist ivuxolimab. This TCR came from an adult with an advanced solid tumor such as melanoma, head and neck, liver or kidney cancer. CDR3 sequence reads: CASSPPSGRGSYEQYF. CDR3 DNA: TGTGCCAGCTCACCACCTAGCGGGAGAGGCTCCTACGAGCAGTACTTC.